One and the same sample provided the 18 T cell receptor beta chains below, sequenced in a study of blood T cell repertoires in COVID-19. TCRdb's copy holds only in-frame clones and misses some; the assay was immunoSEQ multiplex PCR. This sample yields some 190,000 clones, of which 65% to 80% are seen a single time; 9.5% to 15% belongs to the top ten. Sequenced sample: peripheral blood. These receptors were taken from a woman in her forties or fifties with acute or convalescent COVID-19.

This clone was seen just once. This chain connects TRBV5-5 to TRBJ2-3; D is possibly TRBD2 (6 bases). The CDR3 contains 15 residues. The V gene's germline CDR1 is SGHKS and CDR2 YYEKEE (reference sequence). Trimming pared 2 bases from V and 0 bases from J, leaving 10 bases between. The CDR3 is CASSLGGDSTDTQYF. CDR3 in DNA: TGTGCCAGCAGCTTAGGAGGGGATAGCACAGATACGCAGTATTTT.

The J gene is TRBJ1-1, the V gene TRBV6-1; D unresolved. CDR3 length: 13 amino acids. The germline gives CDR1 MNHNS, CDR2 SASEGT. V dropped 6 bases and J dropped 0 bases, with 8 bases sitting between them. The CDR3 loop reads CASRTIMNTEAFF. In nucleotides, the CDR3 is TGTGCCAGCAGGACAATTATGAACACTGAAGCTTTCTTT.

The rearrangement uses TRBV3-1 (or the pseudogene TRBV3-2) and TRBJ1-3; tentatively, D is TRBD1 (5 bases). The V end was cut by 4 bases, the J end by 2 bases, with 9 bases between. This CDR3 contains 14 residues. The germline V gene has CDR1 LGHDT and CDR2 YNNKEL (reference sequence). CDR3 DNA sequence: TGTGCCAGCAGCCCACAGGTGCCTGGAAACACCATATATTTT. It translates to CASSPQVPGNTIYF.

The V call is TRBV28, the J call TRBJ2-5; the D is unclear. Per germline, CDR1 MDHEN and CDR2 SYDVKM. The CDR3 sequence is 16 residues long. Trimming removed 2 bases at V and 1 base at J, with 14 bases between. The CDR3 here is CASSLERSAPQETQYF. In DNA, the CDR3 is TGTGCCAGCAGTTTAGAACGGAGTGCCCCCCAAGAGACCCAGTACTTC.

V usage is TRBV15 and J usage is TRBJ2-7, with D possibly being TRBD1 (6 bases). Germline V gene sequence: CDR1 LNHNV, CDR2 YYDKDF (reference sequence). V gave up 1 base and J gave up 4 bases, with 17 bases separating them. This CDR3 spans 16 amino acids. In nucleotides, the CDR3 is TGTGCCACCAGCAGAGCAGGGGCCAGGGAAGGTTACGAGCAGTACTTC. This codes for CATSRAGAREGYEQYF.

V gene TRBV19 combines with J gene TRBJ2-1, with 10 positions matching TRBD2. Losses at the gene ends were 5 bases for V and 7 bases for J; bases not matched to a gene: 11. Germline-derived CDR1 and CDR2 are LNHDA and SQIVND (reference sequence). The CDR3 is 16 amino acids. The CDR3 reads CASSGYEAGGPNEQFF. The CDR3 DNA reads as TGTGCCAGTAGTGGGTATGAAGCGGGAGGGCCGAATGAGCAGTTCTTC.

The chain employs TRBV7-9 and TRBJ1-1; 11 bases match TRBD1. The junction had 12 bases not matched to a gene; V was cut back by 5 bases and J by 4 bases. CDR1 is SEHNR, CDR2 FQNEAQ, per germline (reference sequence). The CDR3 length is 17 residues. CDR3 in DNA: TGTGCCAGCAGCCCCGACTCCCCGGGACAGGGGGGCACTGAAGCTTTCTTT. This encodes CASSPDSPGQGGTEAFF.

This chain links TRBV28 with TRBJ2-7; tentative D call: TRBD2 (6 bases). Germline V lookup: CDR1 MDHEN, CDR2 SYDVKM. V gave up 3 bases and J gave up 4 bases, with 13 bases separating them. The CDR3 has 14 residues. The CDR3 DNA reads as TGTGCCAGCAGTTTGGAGGGCAGACCTTACGAGCAGTACTTC. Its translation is CASSLEGRPYEQYF.

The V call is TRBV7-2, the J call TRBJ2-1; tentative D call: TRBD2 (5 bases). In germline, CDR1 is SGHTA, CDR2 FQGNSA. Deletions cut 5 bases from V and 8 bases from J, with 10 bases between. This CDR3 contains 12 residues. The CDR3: CASSRDRHEQFF. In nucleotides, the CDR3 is TGTGCCAGCAGCCGGGATAGACATGAGCAGTTCTTC.

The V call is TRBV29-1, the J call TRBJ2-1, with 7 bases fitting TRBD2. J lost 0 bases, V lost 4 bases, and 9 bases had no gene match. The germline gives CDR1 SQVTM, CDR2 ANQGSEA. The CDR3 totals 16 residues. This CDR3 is CSVGGGDRLSYNEQFF. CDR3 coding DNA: TGCAGCGTTGGGGGAGGGGACCGTCTCTCCTACAATGAGCAGTTCTTC.

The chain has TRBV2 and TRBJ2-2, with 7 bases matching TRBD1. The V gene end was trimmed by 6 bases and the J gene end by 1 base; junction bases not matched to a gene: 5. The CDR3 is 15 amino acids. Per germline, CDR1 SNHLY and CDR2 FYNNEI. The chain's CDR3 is CASSPTGMNTGELFF. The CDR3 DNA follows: TGTGCCAGCAGCCCGACAGGGATGAACACCGGGGAGCTGTTTTTT.

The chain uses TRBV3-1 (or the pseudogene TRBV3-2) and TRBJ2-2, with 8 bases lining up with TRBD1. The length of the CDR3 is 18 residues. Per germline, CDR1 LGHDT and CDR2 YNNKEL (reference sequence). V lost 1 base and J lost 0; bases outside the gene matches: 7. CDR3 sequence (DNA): TGTGCCAGCAGCCAAGGGACAGGGTTTCACGCGAACACCGGGGAGCTGTTTTTT. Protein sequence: CASSQGTGFHANTGELFF.

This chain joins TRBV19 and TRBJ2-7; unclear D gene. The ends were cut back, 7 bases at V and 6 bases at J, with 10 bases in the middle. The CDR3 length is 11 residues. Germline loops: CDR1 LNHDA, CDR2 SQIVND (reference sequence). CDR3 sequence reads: CASIPVSEQYF. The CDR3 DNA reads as TGTGCCAGTATTCCGGTCTCCGAGCAGTACTTC.

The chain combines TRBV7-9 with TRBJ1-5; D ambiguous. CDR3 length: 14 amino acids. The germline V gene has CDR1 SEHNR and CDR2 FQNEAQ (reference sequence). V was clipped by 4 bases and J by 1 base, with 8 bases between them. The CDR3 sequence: CASSSLRSNQPQHF. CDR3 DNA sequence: TGTGCCAGCAGCTCCCTGCGAAGCAATCAGCCCCAGCATTTT.

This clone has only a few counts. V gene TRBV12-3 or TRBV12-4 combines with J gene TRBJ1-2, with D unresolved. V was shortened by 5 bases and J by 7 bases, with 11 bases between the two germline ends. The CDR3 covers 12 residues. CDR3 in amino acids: CASSPQVSGYTF. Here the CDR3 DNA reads TGTGCCAGCAGTCCCCAGGTCTCTGGCTACACCTTC.

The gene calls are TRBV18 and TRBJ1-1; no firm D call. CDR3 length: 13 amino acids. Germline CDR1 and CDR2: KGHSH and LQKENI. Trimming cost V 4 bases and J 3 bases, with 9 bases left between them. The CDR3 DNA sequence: TGTGCCAGCTCACTGAGCATGGACACTGAAGCTTTCTTT. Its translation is CASSLSMDTEAFF.

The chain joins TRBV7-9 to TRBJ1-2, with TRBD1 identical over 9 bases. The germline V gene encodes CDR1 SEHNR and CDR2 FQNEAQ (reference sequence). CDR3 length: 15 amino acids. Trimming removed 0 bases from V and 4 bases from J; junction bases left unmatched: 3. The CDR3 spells CASSLAGQGSYGYTF. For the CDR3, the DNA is TGTGCCAGCAGCTTAGCCGGACAGGGGTCCTATGGCTACACCTTC.

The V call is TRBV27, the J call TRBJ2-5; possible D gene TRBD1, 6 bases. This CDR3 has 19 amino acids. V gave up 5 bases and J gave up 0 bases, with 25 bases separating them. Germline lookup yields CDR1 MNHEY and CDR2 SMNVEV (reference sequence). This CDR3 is CASSPLRPYRVGYQETQYF. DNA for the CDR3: TGTGCCAGCAGTCCCTTACGGCCTTACAGGGTGGGCTACCAAGAGACCCAGTACTTC.